This T cell receptor (beta chain) appears in the sequencing data of a study of breast tumors, draining lymph nodes, adjacent tissues. Study-level results: That most tumor T cells come from lymph nodes remained unproven. Tumor and nontumor repertoires were significantly more similar in luminal-like than in basal-like breast cancer.

A single record per CDR3 protein comes from TCRdb applying MiXCR to the multiplex PCR reads. The table lists approximately 130,000 distinct CDR3 sequences, 21% of them singletons, with 2% to 2.5% in the top ten. Samples came from axillary lymph nodes draining the breast cancer. This clonotype was recorded at least ten times. Its antigen remains unknown. This TCR came from a female donor with breast cancer. Some clones in this sample may be carry-over from other donors' samples. The material sequenced was axillary lymph node tissue.

The CDR3 here is CASRGQGALEQYF. CDR3 in DNA: TGCGCCAGCCGAGGACAGGGGGCGCTTGAGCAGTACTTC. V gene TRBV5-1 combines with J gene TRBJ2-7; 11 positions agree with TRBD1. CDR1 is SGHRS and CDR2 is YFSETQ in the germline V gene. The junction had 7 bases not matched to a gene; V was cut back by 7 bases and J by 7 bases. CDR3 length: 13 residues. Full variable domain (rest looked up from reference TRBV5-1 and TRBJ2-7): KAGVTQTPRYLIKTRGQQVTLSCSPISGHRSVSWYQQTPGQGLQFLFEYFSETQRNKGNFPGRFSGRQFSNSRSEMNVSTLELGDSALYLCASRGQGALEQYFGPGTRLTVT.